This is a list of T cell receptor beta chains from one sample in a study of T cell responses to AZD1222 COVID-19 vaccine. Only in-frame clones appear in the TCRdb table, and some are missing; sequencing was by immunoSEQ multiplex PCR. The table has around 140,000 clones, around 89% seen once. Sequences were derived from peripheral blood, sampled on day 0 of AZD1222 vaccination. The receptors stem from an adult in good health. CDR3s include the opening cysteine and the closing phenylalanine or tryptophan. Not every row has a clone size; where given, it reads once, few, many or a size class.

CDR3 protein: CAISESPGGGEAFF
V gene: TRBV10-3
J gene: TRBJ1-1
CDR3 length: 14
clone size: -

CDR3 protein: CASSITGGLGSNQPQHF
V gene: TRBV19
J gene: TRBJ1-5
CDR3 length: 17
clone size: -

CDR3 protein: CASSFNSPNQPQHF
V gene: TRBV7-9
J gene: TRBJ1-5
CDR3 length: 14
clone size: few

CDR3 protein: CVSSFLWTGSSYEQYF
V gene: TRBV27
J gene: TRBJ2-7
CDR3 length: 16
clone size: -

CDR3 protein: CAWRRRGAWTEAFF
V gene: TRBV30
J gene: TRBJ1-1
CDR3 length: 14
clone size: -

CDR3 protein: CASSGTGTGTGGQYF
V gene: TRBV19
J gene: TRBJ2-7
CDR3 length: 15
clone size: once

CDR3 protein: CASSFLWTSEPLTQYF
V gene: TRBV18
J gene: TRBJ2-3
CDR3 length: 16
clone size: -

CDR3 protein: CASSLEGSSGSPADTQYF
V gene: TRBV11-2
J gene: TRBJ2-3
CDR3 length: 18
clone size: -

CDR3 protein: CASSEALVLASKETQYF
V gene: TRBV6-1
J gene: TRBJ2-5
CDR3 length: 17
clone size: once

CDR3 protein: CASSDGQGAITGELFF
V gene: TRBV2
J gene: TRBJ2-2
CDR3 length: 16
clone size: -

CDR3 protein: CASSVIQGYSNQPQHF
V gene: TRBV28
J gene: TRBJ1-5
CDR3 length: 16
clone size: -

CDR3 protein: CASSSQPGLSYGYTF
V gene: TRBV7-2
J gene: TRBJ1-2
CDR3 length: 15
clone size: -

CDR3 protein: CASSLETGAEAFF
V gene: TRBV11-2
J gene: TRBJ1-1
CDR3 length: 13
clone size: -

CDR3 protein: CASSFWGGGNYGYTF
V gene: TRBV13
J gene: TRBJ1-2
CDR3 length: 15
clone size: -

CDR3 protein: CASSYFYRGGYTF
V gene: TRBV6-5
J gene: TRBJ1-2
CDR3 length: 13
clone size: -

CDR3 protein: CASSYSVNRRGEAFF
V gene: TRBV6-5
J gene: TRBJ1-1
CDR3 length: 15
clone size: -

CDR3 protein: CASSLSSNQPQHF
V gene: TRBV12-3/TRBV12-4
J gene: TRBJ1-5
CDR3 length: 13
clone size: -

CDR3 protein: CASSFPPPTGDRYGYTF
V gene: TRBV5-6
J gene: TRBJ1-2
CDR3 length: 17
clone size: -

CDR3 protein: CASSQYYRADGYTF
V gene: TRBV4-1
J gene: TRBJ1-2
CDR3 length: 14
clone size: -

CDR3 protein: CASSLGAYIRDRASEAFF
V gene: TRBV5-1
J gene: TRBJ1-1
CDR3 length: 18
clone size: -

CDR3 protein: CASSEEVNQPQHF
V gene: TRBV5-1
J gene: TRBJ1-5
CDR3 length: 13
clone size: -

CDR3 protein: CASSDPGTGVQPQHF
V gene: TRBV28
J gene: TRBJ1-5
CDR3 length: 15
clone size: once